This entry is about one T cell receptor beta chain. Its antigen remains unidentified. Germline V gene sequence: CDR1 SGDLS, CDR2 YYNGEE. V was clipped by 3 bases and J by 4 bases; unmatched bases: 5. This CDR3 is built from 15 residues. These data are taken from a study of T cell responses to AZD1222 COVID-19 vaccine. Using immunoSEQ multiplex PCR, the repertoire was profiled, and TCRdb retains in-frame clones only, with some absent. The sample records some 170,000 clones, about 90% being singletons. Overall study findings and caveats: Unmutated variant regions are reportedly the target of nearly half of TCRs that are spike-specific. Once two AZD1222 doses were given, Spike-specific TCR breadth and depth went up. In all cases, repertoires were sampled only after the peak T cell response.

The sample was peripheral blood, taken 28 days after the second AZD1222 dose. This chain connects TRBV9 to TRBJ2-1; 9 nucleotides line up with TRBD2. The TCR originated in an adult who received the AZD1222 COVID-19 vaccine. CDR3 nucleotide sequence: TGTGCCAGCAGCGGGCCTAGCGGGGCTTACAATGAGCAGTTCTTC. Protein sequence: CASSGPSGAYNEQFF.